The 3 T cell receptor beta chains in this list originate from one sample, sequenced in a study of T cell clonality in common variable immunodeficiency. TCRdb keeps only in-frame clones here, not all; method: immunoSEQ multiplex PCR. This sample has approximately 44,000 clones and no singletons, with about 10% in the ten largest. Source material: peripheral blood mononuclear cells. Receptor source: a person aged 18 to 75 in good health.

This clone was counted many times. CDR3 protein: CASSLGQGATGANVLTF. Partial CDR3 DNA: TGCGCCAGCAGCTTAGGACAGGGGGCGACTGGGGCCAACGTC. The V and J genes are TRBV5-1 and TRBJ2-6, with 11 bases identical to TRBD1. The read ends 3 residues shy of where the CDR3 ends; the end is completed using the germline J gene. The CDR3 is 17 residues long. Trimming at V came to 2 bases and at J to 2 bases, leaving 3 bases not matched to a gene. The germline gives CDR1 SGHRS, CDR2 YFSETQ.

The table lists this clone with many counts. The DNA ends 3 residues before the CDR3 does, and the rest of the CDR3 is filled in from the germline J gene. The rearrangement uses TRBV19 and TRBJ1-2, with D perhaps matching TRBD1 (5 bases). The CDR3 length is 14 residues. The V gene's germline CDR1 is LNHDA and CDR2 SQIVND (reference sequence). The V end was cut by 6 bases, the J end by 4 bases, with 15 bases between. Partial CDR3 DNA: TGTGCCAGTAGGTTCGGGGGAGGTCTCTATGGC. This gives the protein CASRFGGGLYG. The CDR3 as a whole reads CASRFGGGLYGYTF. The full variable domain, its missing parts supplied by reference TRBV19 and TRBJ1-2, is DGGITQSPKYLFRKEGQNVTLSCEQNLNHDAMYWYRQDPGQGLRLIYYSQIVNDFQKGDIAEGYSVSREKKESFPLTVTSAQKNPTAFYLCASRFGGGLYGYTFGSGTRLTVV.

This clone was found many times. The DNA ends 3 residues before the CDR3 does, and the rest of the CDR3 is filled in from the germline J gene. The gene calls are TRBV18 and TRBJ2-1; 8 positions match TRBD1. Germline CDR1 is KGHSH and CDR2 is LQKENI. V was clipped by 3 bases and J by 9 bases; unmatched bases: 13. The CDR3 runs 16 residues. CDR3 in amino acids: CASSPNVRTGSSEQFF. The CDR3 bases that were read are TGTGCCAGCTCACCGAACGTTCGGACAGGGTCGTCTGAG.